The 3 T cell receptor beta chains reported below all come from one sample, sequenced in a study of cytomegalovirus exposure and HLA in healthy donors. Primers for the PCR totalled 60 Vbeta and 13 Jbeta. Measured with immunoSEQ multiplex PCR; TCRdb has only the in-frame clones, and not every one. The sample consists of 250,000 to 350,000 clones, 75% to 90% of them appearing once. The sample comprised PBMCs. Every receptor here comes from a man between 40 and 49 years old in good health and CMV-seropositive.

This chain connects TRBV13 to TRBJ1-6; D uncertain. The CDR3 sequence is 17 residues long. The V gene's germline CDR1 is PRHDT and CDR2 FYEKMQ (reference sequence). V lost 0 bases and J lost 0, with 9 bases in between. DNA of the CDR3: TGTGCCAGCAGCTTAGGCCGCGGGAGCTCCTATAATTCACCCCTCCACTTT. It is translated as CASSLGRGSSYNSPLHF.

This chain connects TRBV2 to TRBJ2-1; D gene unclear. CDR1 and CDR2 from the germline V gene are SNHLY and FYNNEI. This CDR3 is built from 13 residues. V was shortened by 6 bases and J by 7 bases, with 13 bases between the two germline ends. The CDR3 protein is CASRWLGVNEQFF. Written as DNA, the CDR3 is TGTGCCAGCAGGTGGCTAGGTGTGAATGAGCAGTTCTTC.

The chain combines TRBV19 with TRBJ1-1; 8 bases fit TRBD1. The CDR3 runs 18 residues. Trimming at V came to 1 base and at J to 5 bases, leaving 15 bases not matched to a gene. Looked up from germline, CDR1 is LNHDA and CDR2 is SQIVND (reference sequence). CDR3 protein: CASSIVVARGLGGTEAFF. The CDR3 coding sequence is TGTGCCAGTAGTATAGTGGTGGCCAGGGGGCTCGGGGGAACTGAAGCTTTCTTT. Using reference TRBV19 and TRBJ1-1 for the parts outside the CDR3, the full variable domain is DGGITQSPKYLFRKEGQNVTLSCEQNLNHDAMYWYRQDPGQGLRLIYYSQIVNDFQKGDIAEGYSVSREKKESFPLTVTSAQKNPTAFYLCASSIVVARGLGGTEAFFGQGTRLTVV.